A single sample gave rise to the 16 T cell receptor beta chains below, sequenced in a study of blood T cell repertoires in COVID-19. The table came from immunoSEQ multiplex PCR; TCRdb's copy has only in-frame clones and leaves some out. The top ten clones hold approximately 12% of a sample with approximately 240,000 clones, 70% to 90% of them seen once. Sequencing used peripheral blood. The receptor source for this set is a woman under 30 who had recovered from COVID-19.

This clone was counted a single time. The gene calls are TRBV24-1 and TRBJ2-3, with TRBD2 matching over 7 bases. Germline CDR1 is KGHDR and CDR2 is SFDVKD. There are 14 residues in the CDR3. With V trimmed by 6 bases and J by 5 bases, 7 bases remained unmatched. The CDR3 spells CATSLGGRIDTQYF. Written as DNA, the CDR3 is TGTGCCACCAGTCTGGGGGGGAGAATAGATACGCAGTATTTT.

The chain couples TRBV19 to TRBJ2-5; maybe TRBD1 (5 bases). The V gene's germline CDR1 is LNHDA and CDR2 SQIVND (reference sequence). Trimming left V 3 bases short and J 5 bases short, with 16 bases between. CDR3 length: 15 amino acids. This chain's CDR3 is CASSIQGEGLETQYF. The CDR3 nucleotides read TGTGCCAGTAGTATCCAAGGGGAAGGTTTGGAGACCCAGTACTTC.

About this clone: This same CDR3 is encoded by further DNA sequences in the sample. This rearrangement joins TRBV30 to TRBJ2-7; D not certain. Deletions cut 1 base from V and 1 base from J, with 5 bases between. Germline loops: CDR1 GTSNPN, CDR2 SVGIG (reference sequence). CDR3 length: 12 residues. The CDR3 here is CAWSGGSYEQYF. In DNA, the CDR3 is TGTGCCTGGAGTGGAGGTTCCTACGAGCAGTACTTC.

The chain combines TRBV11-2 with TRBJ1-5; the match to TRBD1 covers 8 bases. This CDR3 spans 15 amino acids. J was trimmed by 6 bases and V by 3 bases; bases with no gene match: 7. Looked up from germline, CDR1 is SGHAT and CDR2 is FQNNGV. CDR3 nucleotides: TGTGCCAGCAGCTTTACGACAGGGGAATCTCAGCCCCAGCATTTT. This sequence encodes CASSFTTGESQPQHF.

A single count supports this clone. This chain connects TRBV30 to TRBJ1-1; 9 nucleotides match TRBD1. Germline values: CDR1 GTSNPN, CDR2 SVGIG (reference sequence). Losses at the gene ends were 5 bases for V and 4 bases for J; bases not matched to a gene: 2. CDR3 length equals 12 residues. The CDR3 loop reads CAWSQGATEAFF. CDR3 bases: TGTGCCTGGTCACAGGGGGCCACTGAAGCTTTCTTT.

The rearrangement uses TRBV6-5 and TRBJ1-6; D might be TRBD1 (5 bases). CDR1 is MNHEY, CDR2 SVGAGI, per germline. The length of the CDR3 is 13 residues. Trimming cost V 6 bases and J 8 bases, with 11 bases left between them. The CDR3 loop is CASRQGHDSPLHF. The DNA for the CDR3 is TGTGCCAGCAGGCAGGGTCACGATTCACCCCTCCACTTT.

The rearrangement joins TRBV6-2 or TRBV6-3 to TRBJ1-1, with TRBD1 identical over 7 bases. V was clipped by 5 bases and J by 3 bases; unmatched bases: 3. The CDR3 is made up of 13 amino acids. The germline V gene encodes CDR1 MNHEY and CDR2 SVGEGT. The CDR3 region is CASSDRVYTEAFF. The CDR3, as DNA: TGTGCCAGCAGTGACAGGGTTTACACTGAAGCTTTCTTT.

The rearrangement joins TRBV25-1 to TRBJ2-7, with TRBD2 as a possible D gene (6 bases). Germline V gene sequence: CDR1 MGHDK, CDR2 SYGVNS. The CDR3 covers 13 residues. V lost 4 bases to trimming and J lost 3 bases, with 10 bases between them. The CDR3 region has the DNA TGTGCCAGCAGTGGTCCGGGGGACTACGAGCAGTACTTC. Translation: CASSGPGDYEQYF.

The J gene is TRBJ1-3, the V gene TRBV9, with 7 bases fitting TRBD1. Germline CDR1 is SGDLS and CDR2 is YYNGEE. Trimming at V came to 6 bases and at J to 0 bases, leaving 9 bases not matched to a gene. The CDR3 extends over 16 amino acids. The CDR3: CASTPLDRVSGNTIYF. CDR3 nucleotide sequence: TGTGCCAGCACCCCCTTAGACAGGGTCTCTGGAAACACCATATATTTT.

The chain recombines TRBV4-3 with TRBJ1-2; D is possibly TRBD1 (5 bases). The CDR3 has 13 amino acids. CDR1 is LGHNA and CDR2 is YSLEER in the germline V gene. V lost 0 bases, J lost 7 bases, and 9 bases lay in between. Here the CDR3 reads CASSQDGGAGYTF. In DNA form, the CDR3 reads TGCGCCAGCAGCCAAGATGGCGGGGCTGGCTACACCTTC.

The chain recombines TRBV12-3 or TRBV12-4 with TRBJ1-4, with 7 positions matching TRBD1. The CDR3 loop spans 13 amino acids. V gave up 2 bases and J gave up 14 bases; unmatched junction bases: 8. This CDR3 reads CASSLRSRQGLFF. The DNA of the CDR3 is TGTGCCAGCAGTTTAAGGTCCCGACAGGGCCTGTTTTTT.

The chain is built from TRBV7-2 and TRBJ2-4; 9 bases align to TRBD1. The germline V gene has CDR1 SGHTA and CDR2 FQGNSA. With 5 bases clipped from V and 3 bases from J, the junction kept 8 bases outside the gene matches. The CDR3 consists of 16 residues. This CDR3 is CASSPRTGEGKNIQYF. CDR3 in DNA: TGTGCCAGCAGCCCCAGGACAGGGGAAGGCAAAAACATTCAGTACTTC.

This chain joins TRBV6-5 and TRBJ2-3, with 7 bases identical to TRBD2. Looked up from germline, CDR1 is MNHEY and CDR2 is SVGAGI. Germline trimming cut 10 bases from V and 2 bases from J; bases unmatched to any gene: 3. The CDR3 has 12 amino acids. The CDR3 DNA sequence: TGTGCCACCCTAGCGGACACAGATACGCAGTATTTT. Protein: CATLADTDTQYF.

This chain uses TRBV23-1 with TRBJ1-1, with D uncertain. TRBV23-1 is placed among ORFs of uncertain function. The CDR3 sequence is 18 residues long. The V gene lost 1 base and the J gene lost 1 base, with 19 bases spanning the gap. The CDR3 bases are TGCGCCAGCAGTCAATTCAAGACGGGGAGAAGGACGAACACTGAAGCTTTCTTT. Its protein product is CASSQFKTGRRTNTEAFF.

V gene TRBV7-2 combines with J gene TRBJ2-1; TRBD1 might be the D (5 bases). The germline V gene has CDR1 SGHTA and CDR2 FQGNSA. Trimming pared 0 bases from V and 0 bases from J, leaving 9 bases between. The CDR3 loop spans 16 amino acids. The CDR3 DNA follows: TGTGCCAGCAGCTTAGCTGGCAGGGTCTCCTACAATGAGCAGTTCTTC. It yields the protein CASSLAGRVSYNEQFF.

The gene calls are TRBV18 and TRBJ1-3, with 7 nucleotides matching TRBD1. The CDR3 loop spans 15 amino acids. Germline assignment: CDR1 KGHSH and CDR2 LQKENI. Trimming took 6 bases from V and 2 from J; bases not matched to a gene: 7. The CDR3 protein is CASSHRGSAGNTIYF. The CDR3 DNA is TGTGCCAGCTCCCACAGGGGTTCGGCTGGAAACACCATATATTTT.